This T cell receptor (beta chain) was identified during a study of T cell responses to AZD1222 COVID-19 vaccine. CDR3 length: 15 amino acids. In germline, CDR1 is SEHNR, CDR2 FQNEAQ (reference sequence). V lost 6 bases, J lost 10 bases, and 24 bases lay in between. The assay was immunoSEQ multiplex PCR, and TCRdb's table has in-frame clones only and misses some. The data contain more than 85,000 clones, 94% of them singletons. The sample here was peripheral blood, taken 28 days after the second AZD1222 dose. The rearrangement uses TRBV7-9 and TRBJ1-2; no clear D. The receptor was isolated from an adult who received the AZD1222 COVID-19 vaccine. CDR3 amino acids: CASSRRGSHALDYTF. CDR3 DNA sequence: TGTGCCAGCAGTCGACGAGGGTCCCACGCACTGGACTACACCTTC.